This T cell receptor (beta chain) was identified during a study of human T cells and chemical hapten exposure. This clonotype has at least ten counts. Germline CDR1 reads GTSNPN; CDR2 reads SVGIG (reference sequence). This CDR3 has 11 residues. V was clipped by 4 bases and J by 4 bases; unmatched bases: 0. TCRdb analysed the RACE reads with MiXCR anew, one entry per CDR3 protein. The sample contains 65,000 to 95,000 distinct CDR3 sequences, 6.5% to 8.5% of which appear only once. Time point specified: patch test 2, 6 weeks after DPC sensitization. Treatment denoted: therapeutic diphenylcyclopropenone sensitization with weekly scalp DPC.

The sample consisted of whole blood, taken in connection with sensitization to the hapten diphenylcyclopropenone (DPC). The source of this sequence is a woman aged 25-40 years with alopecia areata. Some clones in this sample may be carry-over from other donors' samples. V usage is TRBV30 and J usage is TRBJ2-5; 7 nucleotides match TRBD1. CDR3 region: CAWTGGETQYF. For the CDR3, the DNA is TGTGCCTGGACAGGGGGAGAGACCCAGTACTTC. The full variable domain, with the rest looked up from reference TRBV30 and TRBJ2-5, is SQTIHQWPATLVQPVGSPLSLECTVEGTSNPNLYWYRQAAGRGLQLLFYSVGIGQISSEVPQNLSASRPQDRQFILSSKKLLLSDSGFYLCAWTGGETQYFGPGTRLLVL.